What follows is one T cell receptor (beta chain) and its context. Its antigen is undetermined. The source of the sample is a study of cytomegalovirus exposure and HLA in healthy donors. Looked up from germline, CDR1 is SQVTM and CDR2 is ANQGSEA. V lost 3 bases and J 3 bases, leaving 9 bases between the germline ends. The CDR3 loop spans 13 amino acids. Both 60 Vbeta primers and 13 Jbeta primers went into the PCR. As originally analysed: In a later analysis, the count reached some 75 million unique TCR beta chains, with 8.5 million to 14 million shared. Repertoires were generated with immunoSEQ multiplex PCR, while TCRdb's copy carries only in-frame clones and drops some. That table gives V, J and clone size, and the DNA gave D and trimming. Among 140,000 or so clones listed, 80% to 85% were seen once. General study points: TRBV6-2, TRBV6-3 and other indistinguishable V segments were excluded. Later analysis demonstrated an association between a missense DCLRE1C variant and TCR beta V- and J-gene trimming. Another analysis was done later, and it associated 16,951 TCR beta sequences with HLA alleles at 0.05 false discovery rate.

This TCR came from a female donor in good health and CMV-seronegative. J is TRBJ2-1 and V is TRBV29-1; TRBD2 is a possible D gene (6 bases). Sequenced: PBMCs. The CDR3 here is CSVERLVYNEQFF. The CDR3 DNA follows: TGCAGCGTTGAGAGACTAGTCTACAATGAGCAGTTCTTC.